This T cell receptor (beta chain) was found in a study of early T cells in non-severe SARS-CoV-2 infection (dated by TCRdb to the early 2020s). Describing the broader study: Because TCR sequencing relied on bulk RNA taken from unsorted whole blood, pairing of alpha and beta chains was not possible.

Receptors were amplified or captured by 5' RACE. Sequencer: NextSeq 500. In the TCR library protocol, unique molecular identifiers were attached to individual cDNA molecules to correct for PCR bias and sequencing error. Both TCR alpha and beta chains were sequenced, and tight co-correlation was observed between alpha and beta sequence abundances in each sample. As for the authors' bioinformatics: Decombinator V4 was used to annotate the V gene, J gene and CDR3 of the TCR sequences. TCRs were defined as expanded if a significant change between any two time points was detected under a Poisson model with p below 0.0001. TCR abundances were normalised to the total number of TCRs sequenced in each sample and reported as counts per million. MAIT TCRs were defined by TRAV1-2 paired with TRAJ12, TRAJ20 or TRAJ33, and iNKT TCRs by TRAV10 paired with TRAJ18. VDJdb, accessed on 1 November 2021, was searched for TCRs annotated for CMV, EBV and SARS-CoV-2, and TCRs annotated for more than one antigen were excluded. TCRdb reworked the public reads: Q25 trimming with fastp, MiXCR clone assembly, productive beta chains retained. Rows are unified per CDR3 protein, each entry keeping the most common DNA and genes. The V and J calls, along with clone size, are taken from TCRdb and not from the paper's own processing. This sample holds 65,000 to 80,000 distinct CDR3 sequences; roughly 13% were observed only once. Around 1.1% of the sample belongs to the ten largest clones.

Ten or more counts support this clonotype. No antigen is known for it. There are no base qualities to consult, and no much larger clone falls within one base. At the junction V is shortened by 1 base and J by 6 bases, with 13 bases in between. The germline V gene supplies CDR1 SGHTA and CDR2 FQGNSA. From the cysteine up to the phenylalanine, the CDR3 has a length of 15 residues. Just the 45-base CDR3 DNA is kept, in frame starting at base 1. The study was a case-control design nested within a healthcare worker cohort in London, UK, with weekly nasopharyngeal swab PCR tests and blood sampling. Between 23 and 31 March 2020, the week of the UK lockdown, healthcare workers were enrolled and then followed up weekly for as long as 16 weeks. Study-wide conclusions, independent of this receptor: VDJdb matching was skewed toward anti-spike CD8 responses and likely underestimated virus-specific expansions, missing private and CD4 specificities.

The receptor was isolated from an adult who was a healthcare worker with PCR-confirmed SARS-CoV-2 infection or an uninfected control (not recorded which). This sequence uses TRBV7-2 and TRBJ2-1; the D region possibly corresponds to TRBD1 (5 bases align). Sequenced material: whole blood. The CDR3 protein: CASSLVAGISNEQFF. At the DNA level, the sequence is TGTGCCAGCAGCTTAGTGGCAGGGATAAGCAATGAGCAGTTCTTC.